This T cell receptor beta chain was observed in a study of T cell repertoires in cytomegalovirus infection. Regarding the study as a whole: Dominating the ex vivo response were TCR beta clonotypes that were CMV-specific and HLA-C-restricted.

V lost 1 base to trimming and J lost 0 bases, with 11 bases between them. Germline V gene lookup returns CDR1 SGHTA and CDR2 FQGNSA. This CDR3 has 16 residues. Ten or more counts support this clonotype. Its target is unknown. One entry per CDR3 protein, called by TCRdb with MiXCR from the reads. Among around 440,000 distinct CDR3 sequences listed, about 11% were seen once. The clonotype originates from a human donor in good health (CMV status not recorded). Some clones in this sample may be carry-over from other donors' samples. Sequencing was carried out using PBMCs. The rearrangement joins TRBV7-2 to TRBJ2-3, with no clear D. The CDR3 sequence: CASSLGNAASTDTQYF. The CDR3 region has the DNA TGTGCCAGCAGCTTAGGAAACGCCGCTAGCACAGATACGCAGTATTTT. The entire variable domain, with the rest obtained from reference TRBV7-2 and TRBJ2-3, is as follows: GAGVSQSPSNKVTEKGKDVELRCDPISGHTALYWYRQSLGQGLEFLIYFQGNSAPDKSGLPSDRFSAERTGGSVSTLTIQRTQQEDSAVYLCASSLGNAASTDTQYFGPGTRLTVL.